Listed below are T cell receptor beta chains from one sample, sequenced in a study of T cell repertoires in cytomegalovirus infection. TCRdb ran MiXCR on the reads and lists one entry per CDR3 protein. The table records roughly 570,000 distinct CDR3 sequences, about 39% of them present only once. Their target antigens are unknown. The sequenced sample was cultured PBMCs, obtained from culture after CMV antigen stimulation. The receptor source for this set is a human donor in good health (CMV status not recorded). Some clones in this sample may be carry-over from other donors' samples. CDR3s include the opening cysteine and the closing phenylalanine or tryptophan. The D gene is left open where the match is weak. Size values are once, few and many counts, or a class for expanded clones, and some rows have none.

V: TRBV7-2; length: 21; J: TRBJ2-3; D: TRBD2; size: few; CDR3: CASSDTLSPGLAGGPTDTQYF; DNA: TGTGCCAGCAGCGATACCCTAAGCCCGGGACTAGCGGGAGGGCCCACAGATACGCAGTATTTT
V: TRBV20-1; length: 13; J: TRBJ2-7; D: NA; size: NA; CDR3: CSGETMRSEEQYF; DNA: TGCAGTGGGGAGACCATGCGTTCCGAAGAGCAGTACTTC
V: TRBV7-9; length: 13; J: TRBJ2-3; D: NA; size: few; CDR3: CASSNQDKNTQYF; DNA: TGTGCCAGCAGCAATCAGGACAAAAATACGCAGTATTTT
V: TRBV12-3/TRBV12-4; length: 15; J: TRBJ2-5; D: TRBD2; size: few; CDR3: CASKGSGTSGGTQYF; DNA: TGTGCCAGCAAGGGATCCGGGACTAGCGGCGGCACCCAGTACTTC
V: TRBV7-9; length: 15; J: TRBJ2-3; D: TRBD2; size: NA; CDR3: CASSDAGGYTDTQYF; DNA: TGTGCCAGCAGCGACGCGGGGGGCTACACAGATACGCAGTATTTT
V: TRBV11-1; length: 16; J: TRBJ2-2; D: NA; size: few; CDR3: CASSLVPGEATGELFF; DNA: TGTGCCAGCAGCTTAGTTCCAGGCGAGGCCACCGGGGAGCTGTTTTTT
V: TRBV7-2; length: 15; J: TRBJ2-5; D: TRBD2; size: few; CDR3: CASSSVAGGPKTQYF; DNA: TGTGCCAGCAGCTCGGTAGCGGGAGGGCCGAAGACCCAGTACTTC
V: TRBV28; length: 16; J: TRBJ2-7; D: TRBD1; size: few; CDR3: CASTEIRGTGLHEQYF; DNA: TGTGCCAGCACTGAAATTAGGGGGACAGGGCTCCACGAGCAGTACTTC
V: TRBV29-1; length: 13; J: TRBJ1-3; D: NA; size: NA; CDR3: CSANGGSGNTIYF; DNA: TGCAGCGCCAACGGGGGCTCTGGAAACACCATATATTTT
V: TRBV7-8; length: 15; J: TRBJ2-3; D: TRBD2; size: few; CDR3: CASSYRTSGSDTQYF; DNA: TGTGCCAGCAGCTACCGTACTAGCGGTTCGGATACGCAGTATTTT
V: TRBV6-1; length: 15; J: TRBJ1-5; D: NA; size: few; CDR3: CASSRVQLDNQPQHF; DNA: TGTGCCAGCAGTCGGGTACAATTAGACAATCAGCCCCAGCATTTT
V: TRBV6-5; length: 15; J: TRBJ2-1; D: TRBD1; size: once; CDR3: CASSRQGSWNLRQFF; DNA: TGTGCCAGCAGTCGACAGGGTTCTTGGAATCTTAGGCAGTTCTTC
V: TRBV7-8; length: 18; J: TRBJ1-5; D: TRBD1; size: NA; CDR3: CASSLVEGGRGRKQPQHF; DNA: TGTGCCAGCAGCTTAGTAGAGGGTGGCAGGGGGCGAAAGCAGCCCCAGCATTTT
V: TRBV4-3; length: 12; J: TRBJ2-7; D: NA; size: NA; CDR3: CASSQEGREQYF; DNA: TGCGCCAGCAGCCAAGAAGGGAGGGAGCAGTACTTC
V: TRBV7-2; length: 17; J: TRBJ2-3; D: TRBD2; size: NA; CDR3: CASSHTGTSVSTDTQYF; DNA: TGTGCCAGCAGCCATACCGGGACTAGCGTGAGCACAGATACGCAGTATTTT
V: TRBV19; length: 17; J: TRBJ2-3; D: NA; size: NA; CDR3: CASTTGGKRTSTDTQYF; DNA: TGTGCCAGTACCACCGGCGGAAAGCGCACAAGCACAGATACGCAGTATTTT
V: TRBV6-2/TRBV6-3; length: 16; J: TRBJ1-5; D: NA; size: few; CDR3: CASSYGARLGSQPQHF; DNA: TGTGCCAGCAGTTACGGGGCGAGGTTGGGGTCTCAGCCCCAGCATTTT
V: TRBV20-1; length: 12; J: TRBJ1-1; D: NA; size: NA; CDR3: CSARGTATEAFF; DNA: TGCAGTGCTAGAGGGACGGCCACTGAAGCTTTCTTT
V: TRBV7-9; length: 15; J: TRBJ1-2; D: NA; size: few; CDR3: CASSPPGITNYGYTF; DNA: TGTGCCAGCAGCCCCCCAGGTATTACTAACTATGGCTACACCTTC
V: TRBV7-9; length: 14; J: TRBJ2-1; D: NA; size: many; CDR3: CASSWAGSYNEQFF; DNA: TGTGCCAGCAGCTGGGCGGGATCCTACAATGAGCAGTTCTTC
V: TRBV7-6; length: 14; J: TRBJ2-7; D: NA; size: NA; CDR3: CASSPRGKTYEQYF; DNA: TGTGCCAGCAGCCCTCGGGGCAAGACCTACGAGCAGTACTTC
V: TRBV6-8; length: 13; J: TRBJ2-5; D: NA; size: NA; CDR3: CASSVQVYGTQYF; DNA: TGTGCCAGCAGTGTCCAGGTTTACGGGACCCAGTACTTC
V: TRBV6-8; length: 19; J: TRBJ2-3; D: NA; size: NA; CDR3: CASSYSWGVRVDESDTQYF; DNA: TGTGCCAGCAGTTACTCTTGGGGAGTCAGGGTTGATGAATCAGATACGCAGTATTTT
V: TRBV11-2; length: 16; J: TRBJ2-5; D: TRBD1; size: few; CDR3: CASSSTGTGLLETQYF; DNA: TGTGCCAGCAGCTCGACCGGGACAGGGCTATTGGAGACCCAGTACTTC
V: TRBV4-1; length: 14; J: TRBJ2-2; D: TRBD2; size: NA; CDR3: CASSLLAGGRELFF; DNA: TGCGCCAGCAGCCTACTAGCGGGAGGCAGGGAGCTGTTTTTT
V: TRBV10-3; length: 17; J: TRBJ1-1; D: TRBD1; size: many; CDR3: CAKREGGTGISQQEAFF; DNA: TGTGCCAAAAGAGAAGGCGGGACAGGCATTTCGCAACAAGAAGCTTTCTTT
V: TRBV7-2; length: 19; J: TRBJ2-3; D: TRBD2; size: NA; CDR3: CASRPPGLAGRGGTDTQYF; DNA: TGTGCCAGCAGGCCGCCGGGACTAGCGGGAAGGGGGGGGACAGATACGCAGTATTTT
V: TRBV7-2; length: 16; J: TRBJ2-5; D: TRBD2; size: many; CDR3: CASSLNSGGYQETQYF; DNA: TGTGCCAGCAGCTTAAATAGCGGGGGGTACCAAGAGACCCAGTACTTC
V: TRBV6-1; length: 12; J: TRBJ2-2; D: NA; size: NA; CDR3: CASSEAPGELFF; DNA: TGTGCCAGCAGTGAAGCCCCCGGGGAGCTGTTTTTT
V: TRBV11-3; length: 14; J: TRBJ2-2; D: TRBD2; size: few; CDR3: CASSLGLAPGELFF; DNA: TGTGCCAGCAGCTTGGGACTAGCACCCGGGGAGCTGTTTTTT
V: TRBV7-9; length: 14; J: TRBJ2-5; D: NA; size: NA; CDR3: CASSSWGGGETQYF; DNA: TGTGCCAGCAGCTCTTGGGGAGGAGGCGAGACCCAGTACTTC
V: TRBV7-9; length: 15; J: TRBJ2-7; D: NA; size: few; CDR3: CASSLSSGPQYEQYF; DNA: TGTGCCAGCAGCTTAAGCTCGGGGCCCCAATACGAGCAGTACTTC
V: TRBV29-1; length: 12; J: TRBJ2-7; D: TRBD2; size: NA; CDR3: CSAGLAGGEQYF; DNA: TGCAGCGCGGGACTAGCGGGAGGTGAGCAGTACTTC
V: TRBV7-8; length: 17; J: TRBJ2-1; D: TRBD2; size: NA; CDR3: CASSPRTAGGNYNEQFF; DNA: TGTGCCAGCAGCCCCCGCACGGCGGGAGGCAATTACAATGAGCAGTTCTTC
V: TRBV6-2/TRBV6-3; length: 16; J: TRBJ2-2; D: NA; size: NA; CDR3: CASSYSGTSNTGELFF; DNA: TGTGCCAGCAGTTACTCGGGGACATCGAACACCGGGGAGCTGTTTTTT
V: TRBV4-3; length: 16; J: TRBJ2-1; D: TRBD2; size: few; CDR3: CASSQRLASSYNEQFF; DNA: TGCGCCAGCAGCCAACGACTAGCGAGCTCCTACAATGAGCAGTTCTTC
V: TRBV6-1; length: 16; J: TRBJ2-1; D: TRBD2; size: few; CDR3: CASRSRAGGTYNEQFF; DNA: TGTGCCAGCAGATCAAGAGCGGGGGGGACCTACAATGAGCAGTTCTTC
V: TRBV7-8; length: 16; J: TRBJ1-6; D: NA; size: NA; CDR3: CASSPEGTPLNSPLHF; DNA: TGTGCCAGCAGCCCAGAAGGGACACCACTTAATTCACCCCTCCACTTT
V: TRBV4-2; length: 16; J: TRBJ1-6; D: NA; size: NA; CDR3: CASSQESGNYNSPLHF; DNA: TGTGCCAGCAGCCAAGAGTCGGGGAACTATAATTCACCCCTCCACTTT
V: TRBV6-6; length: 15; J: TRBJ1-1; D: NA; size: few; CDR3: CASSYSPGRHTEAFF; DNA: TGTGCCAGCAGTTACTCGCCGGGACGGCACACTGAAGCTTTCTTT
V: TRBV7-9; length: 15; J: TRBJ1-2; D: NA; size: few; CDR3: CASSQKSGQIGGYTF; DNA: TGTGCCAGCAGCCAAAAATCAGGACAGATTGGTGGCTACACCTTC
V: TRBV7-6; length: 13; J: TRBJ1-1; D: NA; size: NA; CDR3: CASSFTQGTEAFF; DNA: TGTGCCAGCAGCTTTACCCAGGGGACTGAAGCTTTCTTT